Below, 7 T cell receptor beta chains from the same sample are listed, as sequenced in a study of breast tumors, draining lymph nodes, adjacent tissues. Breast cancer patients provided tissue from their axillary draining lymph nodes. MiXCR was run by TCRdb on the multiplex PCR reads, yielding one entry per CDR3 protein. This table holds fewer than 250,000 distinct CDR3 sequences, approximately 29% found once. The sample was axillary lymph node tissue. Receptor source: a female donor with breast cancer. Some clones in this sample may be carry-over from other donors' samples.

Concerning this clonotype itself: A much larger clonotype is one base distant, so this may be a read error. The chain couples TRBV6-5 to TRBJ1-4; D is ambiguous. Germline CDR1 is MNHEY and CDR2 is SVGAGI. This CDR3 is built from 13 residues. Trimming cost V 4 bases and J 7 bases, with 10 bases left between them. DNA of the CDR3: TGTGCCAGCAGTTTTCAGTGGGCTGAAAAACTGTTTTTT. It codes for CASSFQWAEKLFF.

The CDR3 nucleotides are TGCGCCAGCAGCCTCAAGGGCTTCACTGAAGCTTTCTTT. Amino acid sequence: CASSLKGFTEAFF. The chain couples TRBV5-1 to TRBJ1-1, with D hard to call. The CDR3 totals 13 residues. From germline, CDR1 is SGHRS and CDR2 YFSETQ. The V and J ends lost 4 bases and 4 bases respectively, with 11 bases between them.

This clonotype has ten or more counts. This rearrangement joins TRBV12-3 or TRBV12-4 to TRBJ1-6; D gene unclear. CDR3 size: 16 residues. V gave up 7 bases and J gave up 5 bases, with 18 bases separating them. DNA for the CDR3: TGTGCCAGCAAAACCTCACGAGGGCGGCATAATTCACCCCTCCACTTT. This translates into CASKTSRGRHNSPLHF.

This clonotype was seen many times. V usage is TRBV6-5 and J usage is TRBJ2-2, with D unresolved. Germline V CDR1 and CDR2: MNHEY, SVGAGI. Trimming stripped 7 bases from V and 2 bases from J, with 8 bases between. This CDR3 has 13 amino acids. The CDR3 region is CASTRSNTGELFF. The CDR3 coding sequence is TGTGCCAGCACGAGGAGTAACACCGGGGAGCTGTTTTTT.

The genes are TRBV6-5 and TRBJ1-6; weak D call: TRBD1 (6 bases). Germline V gene data show CDR1 as MNHEY and CDR2 as SVGAGI. CDR3 length: 13 residues. Between the trimmed V and J ends, which lost 8 bases and 9 bases, there was a span of 14 bases. Here the CDR3 DNA reads TGTGCCAGCGCCCACGTAGGGGGTTCACCCCTCCACTTT. It translates to CASAHVGGSPLHF.

This clonotype was counted ten times or more. The chain joins TRBV2 to TRBJ1-1, with TRBD1 matching 9 bases. Per germline, CDR1 SNHLY and CDR2 FYNNEI. The CDR3 has 15 amino acids. V dropped 0 bases and J dropped 6; count of bases not matched to a gene: 5. This CDR3 reads CASSEARGQGPEAFF. As DNA, the CDR3 is TGTGCCAGCAGTGAAGCGAGGGGACAGGGTCCTGAAGCTTTCTTT. Combining the CDR3 with reference TRBV2 and TRBJ1-1 gives the whole variable domain EPEVTQTPSHQVTQMGQEVILRCVPISNHLYFYWYRQILGQKVEFLVSFYNNEISEKSEIFDDQFSVERPDGSNFTLKIRSTKLEDSAMYFCASSEARGQGPEAFFGQGTRLTVV.

The chain combines TRBV28 with TRBJ2-7, with TRBD2 as a possible D gene (7 bases). Trimming took off 4 bases at V and 2 bases at J, with 15 bases between the two ends. This CDR3 contains 15 residues. The germline CDR1 and CDR2 sequences are MDHEN and SYDVKM. For the CDR3, the DNA is TGTGCCAGCAGTTCTCCGGGGGGCAGAGCCTACGAGCAGTACTTC. Its protein is CASSSPGGRAYEQYF.